This T cell receptor beta chain derives from a study of T-cell memory formation after mild COVID-19. The CDR3 spans 14 residues. V lost 0 bases, J lost 12 bases, and 15 bases lay in between. CDR1 is MGHRA and CDR2 is YSYEKL in the germline V gene. General study points: Contracting CD4+ clones sat mainly in CM and EM; CD8+ in EMRA. Later expanders leaned CD4+, whereas clones that contracted between day 15 and 85 were balanced CD4/CD8. Pre-infection memory carried some responding clones, suggesting that cross-reactive memory joined.

This clonotype has just a few counts. Its specificity is unknown. Researchers used 5'RACE with constant-segment primers to make TCR alpha and TCR beta cDNA libraries that carry sample barcodes and UMIs. MiXCR, applied by TCRdb to the 5' RACE reads, yields one record per CDR3 protein. This sample has about 560,000 distinct CDR3 sequences, with 15% to 20% found just once. This sequence joins TRBV4-1 and TRBJ2-1, with D tentatively TRBD2 (5 bases). The sequencing input was PBMCs or a T cell subset sorted from them (not recorded which). The sequence was collected from an adult woman who had mild COVID-19 (a few samples of this study predate the infection). Cell type and time point are not known. CDR3 protein: CASSQDSFGLAQFF. As DNA, the CDR3 is TGCGCCAGCAGCCAAGATTCTTTCGGGCTAGCGCAGTTCTTC.